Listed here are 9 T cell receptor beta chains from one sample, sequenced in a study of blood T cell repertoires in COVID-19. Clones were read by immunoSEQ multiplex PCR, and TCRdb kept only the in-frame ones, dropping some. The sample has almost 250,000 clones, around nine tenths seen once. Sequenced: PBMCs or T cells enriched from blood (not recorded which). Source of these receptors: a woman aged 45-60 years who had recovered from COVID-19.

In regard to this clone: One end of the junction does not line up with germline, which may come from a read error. The CDR3 protein is CASSEGTSGQETQYF. CDR3 nucleotides: TGTGCCAGCAGCGAAGGGACTAGCGGACAAGAGACCCAGTACTTC. The V and J genes are TRBV2 and TRBJ2-5; TRBD2 agrees at 11 bases. The CDR3 covers 15 residues. The V gene's germline CDR1 is SNHLY and CDR2 FYNNEI.

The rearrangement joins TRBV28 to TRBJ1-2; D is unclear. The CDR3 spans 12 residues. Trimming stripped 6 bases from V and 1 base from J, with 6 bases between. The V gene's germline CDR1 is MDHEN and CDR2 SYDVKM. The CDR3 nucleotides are TGTGCCAGCAGAACTCTTAACTATGGCTACACCTTC. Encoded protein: CASRTLNYGYTF.

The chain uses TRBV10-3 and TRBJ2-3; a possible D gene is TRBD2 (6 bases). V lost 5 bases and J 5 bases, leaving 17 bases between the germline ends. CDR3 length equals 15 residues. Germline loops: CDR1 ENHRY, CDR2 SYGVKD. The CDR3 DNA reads TGTGCCATCAGTCCCGGGGAGCGGGTTGAAGATACGCAGTATTTT. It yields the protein CAISPGERVEDTQYF.

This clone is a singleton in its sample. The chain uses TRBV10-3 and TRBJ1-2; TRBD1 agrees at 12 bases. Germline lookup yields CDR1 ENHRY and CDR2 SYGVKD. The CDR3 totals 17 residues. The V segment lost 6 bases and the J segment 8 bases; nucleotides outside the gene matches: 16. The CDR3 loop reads CAISPSLTGQGAGGYTF. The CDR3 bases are TGTGCCATCAGCCCCTCCTTAACGGGACAGGGGGCGGGGGGCTACACCTTC.

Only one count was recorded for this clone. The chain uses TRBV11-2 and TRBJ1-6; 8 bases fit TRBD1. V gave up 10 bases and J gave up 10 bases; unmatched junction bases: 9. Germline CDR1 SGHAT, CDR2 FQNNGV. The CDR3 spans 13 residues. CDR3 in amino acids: CAITGTGGSPLHF. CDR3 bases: TGTGCCATCACCGGGACAGGAGGATCACCCCTCCACTTT.

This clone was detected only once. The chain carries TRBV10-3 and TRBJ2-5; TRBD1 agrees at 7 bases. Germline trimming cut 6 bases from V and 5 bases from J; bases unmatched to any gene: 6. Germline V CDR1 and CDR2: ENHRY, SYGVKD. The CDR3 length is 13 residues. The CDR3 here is CAISLGGAETQYF. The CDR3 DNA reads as TGTGCCATCAGCCTAGGGGGCGCTGAGACCCAGTACTTC.

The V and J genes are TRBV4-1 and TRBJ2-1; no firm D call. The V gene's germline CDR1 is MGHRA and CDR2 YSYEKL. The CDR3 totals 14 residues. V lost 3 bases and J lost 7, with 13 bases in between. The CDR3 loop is CASSHNPTKNEQFF. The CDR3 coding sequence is TGCGCCAGCAGCCATAATCCAACTAAGAATGAGCAGTTCTTC.

The CDR3 region is CASSLRGLAVYEQYF. As DNA, the CDR3 is TGTGCCAGCAGCCTACGGGGACTAGCGGTCTACGAGCAGTACTTC. The rearrangement uses TRBV11-2 and TRBJ2-7; TRBD2 matches 11 bases. The length of the CDR3 is 15 residues. Germline V gene lookup returns CDR1 SGHAT and CDR2 FQNNGV. J was trimmed by 3 bases and V by 5 bases; bases with no gene match: 6.

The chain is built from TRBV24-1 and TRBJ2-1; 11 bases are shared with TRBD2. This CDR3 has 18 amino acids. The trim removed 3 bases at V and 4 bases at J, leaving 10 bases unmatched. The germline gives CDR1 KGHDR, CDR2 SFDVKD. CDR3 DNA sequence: TGTGCCACCAGTGATCCTCTGATAGCGGGAGGGACATACAATGAGCAGTTCTTC. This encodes CATSDPLIAGGTYNEQFF.